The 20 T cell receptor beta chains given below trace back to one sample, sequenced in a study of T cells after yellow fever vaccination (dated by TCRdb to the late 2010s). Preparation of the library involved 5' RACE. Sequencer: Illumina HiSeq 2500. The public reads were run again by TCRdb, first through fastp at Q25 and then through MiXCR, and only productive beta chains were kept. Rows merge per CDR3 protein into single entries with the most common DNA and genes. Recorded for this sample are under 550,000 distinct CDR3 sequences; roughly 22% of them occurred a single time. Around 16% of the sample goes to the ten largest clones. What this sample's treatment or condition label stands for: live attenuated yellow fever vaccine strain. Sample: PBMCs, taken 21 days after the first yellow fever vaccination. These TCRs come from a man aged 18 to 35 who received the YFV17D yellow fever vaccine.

The CDR3 reads CASSSGGRDNQPQHF. For the CDR3, the DNA is TGTGCCAGCAGCTCAGGGGGACGGGACAATCAGCCCCAGCATTTT. The genes are TRBV7-2 and TRBJ1-5; 7 bases align to TRBD1. The V gene end was trimmed by 4 bases and the J gene end by 3 bases; junction bases not matched to a gene: 6. CDR1 and CDR2 from the germline V gene are SGHTA and FQGNSA. This CDR3 has 15 amino acids.

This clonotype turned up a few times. CDR3 amino acids: CASSSADRGRDTQYF. CDR3 DNA: TGTGCCAGCAGCTCCGCGGACAGGGGGCGGGATACGCAGTATTTT. This sequence joins TRBV7-9 and TRBJ2-3, with TRBD1 matching 11 bases. CDR3 length: 15 amino acids. Germline values: CDR1 SEHNR, CDR2 FQNEAQ (reference sequence). The V segment lost 4 bases and the J segment 6 bases; nucleotides outside the gene matches: 6.

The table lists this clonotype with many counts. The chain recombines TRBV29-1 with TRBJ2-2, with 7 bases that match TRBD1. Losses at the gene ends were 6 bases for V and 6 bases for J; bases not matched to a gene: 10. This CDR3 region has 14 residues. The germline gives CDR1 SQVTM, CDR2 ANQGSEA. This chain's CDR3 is CSVRQGPSAGELFF. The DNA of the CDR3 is TGCAGCGTCCGACAGGGCCCGTCCGCCGGGGAGCTGTTTTTT.

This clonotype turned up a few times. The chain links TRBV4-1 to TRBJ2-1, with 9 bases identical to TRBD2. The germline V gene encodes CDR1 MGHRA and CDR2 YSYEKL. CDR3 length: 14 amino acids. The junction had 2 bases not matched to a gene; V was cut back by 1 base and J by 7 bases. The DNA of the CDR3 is TGCGCCAGCAGCCAAGGGGGACTAGCTAATGAGCAGTTCTTC. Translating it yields CASSQGGLANEQFF.

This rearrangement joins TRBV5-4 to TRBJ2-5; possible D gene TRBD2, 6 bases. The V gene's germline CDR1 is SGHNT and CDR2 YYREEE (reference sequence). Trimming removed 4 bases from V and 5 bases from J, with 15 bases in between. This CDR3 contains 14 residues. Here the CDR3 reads CASSLGGIDETQYF. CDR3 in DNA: TGTGCCAGCAGCCTTGGGGGGATCGACGAGACCCAGTACTTC.

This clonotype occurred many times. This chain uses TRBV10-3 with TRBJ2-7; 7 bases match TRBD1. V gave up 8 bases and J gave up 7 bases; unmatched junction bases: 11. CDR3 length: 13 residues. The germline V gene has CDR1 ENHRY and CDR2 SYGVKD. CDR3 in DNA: TGTGCCATCCTACGACAGGGTCAGGTGGAGCAGTACGTC. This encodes CAILRQGQVEQYV.

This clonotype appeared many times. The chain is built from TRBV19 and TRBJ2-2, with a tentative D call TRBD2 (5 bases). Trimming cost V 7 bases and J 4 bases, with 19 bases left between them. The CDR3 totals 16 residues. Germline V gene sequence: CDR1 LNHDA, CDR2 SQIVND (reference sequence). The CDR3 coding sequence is TGTGCCAGTACAGTACCTAACGGGGTAACCACCGGGGAGCTGTTTTTT. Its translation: CASTVPNGVTTGELFF.

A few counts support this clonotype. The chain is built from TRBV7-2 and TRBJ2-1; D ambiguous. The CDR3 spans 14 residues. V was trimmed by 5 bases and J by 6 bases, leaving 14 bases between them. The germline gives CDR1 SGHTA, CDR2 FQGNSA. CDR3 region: CASSPRQQFNEQFF. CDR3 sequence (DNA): TGTGCCAGCAGCCCTCGGCAGCAATTCAATGAGCAGTTCTTC.

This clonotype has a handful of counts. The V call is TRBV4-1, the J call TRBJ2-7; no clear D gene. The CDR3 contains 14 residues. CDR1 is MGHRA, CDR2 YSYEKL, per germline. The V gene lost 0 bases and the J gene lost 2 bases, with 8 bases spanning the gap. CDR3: CASSQDLRTYEQYF. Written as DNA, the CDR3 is TGCGCCAGCAGCCAAGATCTCAGGACCTACGAGCAGTACTTC.

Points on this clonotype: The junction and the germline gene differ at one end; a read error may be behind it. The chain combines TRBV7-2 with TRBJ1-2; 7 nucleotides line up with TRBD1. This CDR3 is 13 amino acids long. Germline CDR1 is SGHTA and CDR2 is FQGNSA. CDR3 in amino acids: CASSTEGGYRYTF. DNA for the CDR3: TGTGCCAGCAGCACGGAAGGGGGCTATCGCTACACCTTC.

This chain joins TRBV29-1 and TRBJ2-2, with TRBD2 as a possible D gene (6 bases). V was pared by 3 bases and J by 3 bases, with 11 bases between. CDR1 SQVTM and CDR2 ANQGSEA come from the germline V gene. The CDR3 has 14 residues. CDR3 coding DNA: TGCAGCGTTGAGTCCAGGGAGGACACCGGGGAGCTGTTTTTT. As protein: CSVESREDTGELFF.

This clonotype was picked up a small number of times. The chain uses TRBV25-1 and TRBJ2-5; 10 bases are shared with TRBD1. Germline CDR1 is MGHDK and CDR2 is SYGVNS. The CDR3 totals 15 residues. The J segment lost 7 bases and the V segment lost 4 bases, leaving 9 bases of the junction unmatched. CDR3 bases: TGTGCCAGCAGTGGGGGACGGACAGGGGGTGTGACCCAGTACTTC. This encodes CASSGGRTGGVTQYF.

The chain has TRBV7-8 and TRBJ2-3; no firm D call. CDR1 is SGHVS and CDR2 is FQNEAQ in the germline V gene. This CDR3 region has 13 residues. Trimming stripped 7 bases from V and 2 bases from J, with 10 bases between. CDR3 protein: CASTPPLTDTQYF. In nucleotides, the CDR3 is TGTGCCAGCACCCCACCCCTCACAGATACGCAGTATTTT.

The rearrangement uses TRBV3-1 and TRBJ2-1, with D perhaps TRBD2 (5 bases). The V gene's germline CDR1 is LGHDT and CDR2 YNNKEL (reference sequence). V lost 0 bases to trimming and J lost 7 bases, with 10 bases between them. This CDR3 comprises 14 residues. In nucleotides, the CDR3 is TGTGCCAGCAGCCAAGATCTTGAGGGAAATGAGCAGTTCTTC. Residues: CASSQDLEGNEQFF.

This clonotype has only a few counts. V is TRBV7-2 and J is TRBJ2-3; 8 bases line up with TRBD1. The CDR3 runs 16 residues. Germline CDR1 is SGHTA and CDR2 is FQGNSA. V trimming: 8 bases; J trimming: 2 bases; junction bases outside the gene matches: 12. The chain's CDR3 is CASQAGGRGYTDTQYF. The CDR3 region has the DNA TGTGCCAGCCAAGCAGGGGGCAGGGGTTACACAGATACGCAGTATTTT.

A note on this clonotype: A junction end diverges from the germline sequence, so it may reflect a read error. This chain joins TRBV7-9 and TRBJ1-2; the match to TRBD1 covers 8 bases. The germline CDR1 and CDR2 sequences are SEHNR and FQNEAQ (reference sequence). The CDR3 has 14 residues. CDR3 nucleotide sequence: TGTGCCAGCAACTTAGCAGGGGGCATTTATGGCTACACCTTC. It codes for CASNLAGGIYGYTF.

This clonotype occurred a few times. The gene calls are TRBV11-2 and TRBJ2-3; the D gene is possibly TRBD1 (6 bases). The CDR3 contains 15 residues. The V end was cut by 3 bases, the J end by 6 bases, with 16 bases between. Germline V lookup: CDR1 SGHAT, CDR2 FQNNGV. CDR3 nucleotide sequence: TGTGCCAGCAGCTTGATACAGGGCCTCACGGATACGCAGTATTTT. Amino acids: CASSLIQGLTDTQYF.

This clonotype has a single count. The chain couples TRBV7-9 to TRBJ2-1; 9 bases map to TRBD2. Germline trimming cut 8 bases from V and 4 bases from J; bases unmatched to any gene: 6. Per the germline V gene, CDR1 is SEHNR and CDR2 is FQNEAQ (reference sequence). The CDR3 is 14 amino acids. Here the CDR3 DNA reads TGTGCCAGCTCAGCGGGGGGCCAATACAATGAGCAGTTCTTC. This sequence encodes CASSAGGQYNEQFF.

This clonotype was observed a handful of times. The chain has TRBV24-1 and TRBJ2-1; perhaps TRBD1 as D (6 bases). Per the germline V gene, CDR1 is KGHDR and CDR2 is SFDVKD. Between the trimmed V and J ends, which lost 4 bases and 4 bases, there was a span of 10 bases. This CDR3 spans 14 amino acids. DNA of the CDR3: TGTGCCACCAGTGAACAGGGACGATACAATGAGCAGTTCTTC. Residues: CATSEQGRYNEQFF.

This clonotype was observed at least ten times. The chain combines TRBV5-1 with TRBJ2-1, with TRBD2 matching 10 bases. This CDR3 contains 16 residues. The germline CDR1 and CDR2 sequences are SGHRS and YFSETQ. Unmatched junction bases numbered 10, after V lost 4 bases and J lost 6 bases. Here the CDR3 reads CASSPRTSGGLNEQFF. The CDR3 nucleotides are TGCGCCAGCAGCCCCCGGACTAGCGGCGGGCTCAATGAGCAGTTCTTC.